These 7 T cell receptor beta chains were sequenced from one sample in a study of T cell repertoires in cytomegalovirus infection. A single record per CDR3 protein comes from TCRdb applying MiXCR to the reads. The data hold about 770,000 distinct CDR3 sequences, with 25% to 30% observed a single time. These receptors are not linked to any known antigen. The source material was cultured CD8+ T cells from PBMCs, sampled from culture after CMV antigen stimulation. The receptors come from a human donor in good health (CMV status not recorded). Some clones in this sample may be carry-over from other donors' samples.

This clonotype was detected only a few times. The rearrangement links TRBV24-1 to TRBJ2-1, with TRBD2 matching 7 bases. Germline CDR1 is KGHDR and CDR2 is SFDVKD. The CDR3 runs 12 residues. V shed 2 bases and J 9 bases; nucleotides not matched to a gene: 0. The CDR3 protein is CATSDSSGEQFF. The CDR3 nucleotides are TGTGCCACCAGTGATTCTAGCGGTGAGCAGTTCTTC.

The V gene is TRBV6-2 or TRBV6-3, the J gene TRBJ2-5, with 8 nucleotides matching TRBD2. V shed 1 base, J shed 3 bases, and the junction held 1 base outside the gene matches. This CDR3 has 14 residues. In germline, CDR1 is MNHEY, CDR2 SVGEGT. CDR3 residues: CASSYWGLEETQYF. The DNA of the CDR3 is TGTGCCAGCAGTTACTGGGGACTAGAAGAGACCCAGTACTTC.

V usage is TRBV4-1 and J usage is TRBJ2-5; no clear D gene. The germline gives CDR1 MGHRA, CDR2 YSYEKL. There are 14 residues in the CDR3. With 0 bases removed from V and 7 bases from J, the gap between germline ends came to 12 bases. The CDR3 bases are TGCGCCAGCAGCCAAGAACCCCCCCCGGGGACCCAGTACTTC. It encodes CASSQEPPPGTQYF.

There are many counts of this clonotype. V gene TRBV7-9 combines with J gene TRBJ2-1; 11 positions agree with TRBD2. Looked up from germline, CDR1 is SEHNR and CDR2 is FQNEAQ (reference sequence). V shed 5 bases and J 2 bases; nucleotides not matched to a gene: 5. CDR3 length: 16 residues. The CDR3 DNA follows: TGTGCCAGCAGCCCTAGTAGCGGGGGGGCCTACAATGAGCAGTTCTTC. As protein: CASSPSSGGAYNEQFF.

In its sample, this clonotype was seen a few times. This chain links TRBV5-5 with TRBJ1-5; D gene ambiguous. The germline V gene encodes CDR1 SGHKS and CDR2 YYEKEE (reference sequence). V lost 1 base and J lost 2, with 10 bases in between. This CDR3 is 15 amino acids long. In DNA form, the CDR3 reads TGTGCCAGCAGCTTGAAAAGTTGGGGCAATCAGCCCCAGCATTTT. Translating gives CASSLKSWGNQPQHF.

This clonotype was recorded many times. This rearrangement joins TRBV2 to TRBJ2-1; TRBD2 aligns across 8 bases. Germline lookup yields CDR1 SNHLY and CDR2 FYNNEI. V was clipped by 9 bases and J by 7 bases; unmatched bases: 5. The CDR3 contains 12 residues. DNA for the CDR3: TGTGCCAGTTGGACTAGCCAGAATGAGCAGTTCTTC. It yields the protein CASWTSQNEQFF.

The chain combines TRBV27 with TRBJ2-7; possible D gene TRBD2, 6 bases. Germline V lookup: CDR1 MNHEY, CDR2 SMNVEV (reference sequence). The CDR3 length is 14 residues. The V end was cut by 3 bases, the J end by 3 bases, with 12 bases between. CDR3 bases: TGTGCCAGCAGTTTCGGAGGGTTGAACTACGAGCAGTACTTC. It is translated as CASSFGGLNYEQYF.